This T cell receptor beta chain was captured by sequencing in a study of OX40 agonist ivuxolimab in advanced cancers. At the level of the study: In this cohort, patients received ivuxolimab, an agonistic anti-OX40 (CD134) antibody.

Trimming shortened V by 1 base and J by 3 bases, and 10 bases separated the two germline ends. Germline V lookup: CDR1 SGHDN, CDR2 FVKESK. CDR3 length: 14 amino acids. Of note for this clone: What it binds is unknown.

TCRdb's table, derived via immunoSEQ multiplex PCR, lists solely in-frame clones and lacks some. The repertoire holds 25,000 to 35,000 clones, with roughly 84% as singletons. Overall study results and limits: Individuals who were partial responders at 0.1-3.0 mg/kg had clonal expansion that ranked among the lowest.

The sample in question was CD4+ or CD8+ T cells sorted from blood, obtained in a trial of the OX40 agonist ivuxolimab. The chain combines TRBV14 with TRBJ2-7; possibly TRBD2 for D (6 bases). The sequence was obtained from an adult with an advanced solid tumor such as melanoma, head and neck, liver or kidney cancer. The CDR3 nucleotides read TGTGCCAGCAGCCAAGGATACGGGAGCTACGAGCAGTACTTC. Translated, it gives CASSQGYGSYEQYF.